Listed below are T cell receptor beta chains from one sample, sequenced in a study of technical replicates of blood from several donors. Measured with immunoSEQ multiplex PCR; TCRdb has only the in-frame clones, and not every one. The data contain approximately 58,000 clones, 80% to 90% of them singletons. The sample taken for sequencing was PBMCs. The source of these receptors is a human donor in good health. Some clones in this sample may be carry-over from other donors' samples. The CDR3 runs from the conserved cysteine through the conserved F or W. D genes are given only for firm matches. Size values are once, few and many counts, or a class for expanded clones, and some rows have none.

>NA|TRBJ2-3|TRBD2|TRBV10-3
TGTGCCATCAGTGGCGGGAGTCAGAAAGATACGCAGTATTTT
CAISGGSQKDTQYF
>few|TRBJ1-6|NA|TRBV25-1
TGTGCCAGCAGTGAAGAACAGGGAGTAGGCAATTCACCCCTCCACTTT
CASSEEQGVGNSPLHF
>NA|TRBJ2-2|NA|TRBV6-5
TGTGCCAGCAGTGGGGGCGCCGGGGAGCTGTTTTTT
CASSGGAGELFF
>few|TRBJ2-2|NA|TRBV7-9
TGTGCCAGCAGCCCGCGCATCCTAGGTCTGGTGGAGCTGTTTTTT
CASSPRILGLVELFF
>NA|TRBJ1-5|NA|TRBV6-6
TGTGCCAGCAGTGACAGATATAGCAATCAGCCCCAGCATTTT
CASSDRYSNQPQHF
>NA|TRBJ2-7|TRBD1|TRBV29-1
TGCAGCGTTGAAAGGGACAGGGGCAGAAGTGAGCAGTACTTC
CSVERDRGRSEQYF
>NA|TRBJ2-7|NA|TRBV5-1
TGCGCCAGCAGCTTGACCCCTTCTCGGGAGGAGCAGTACTTC
CASSLTPSREEQYF
>NA|TRBJ2-5|NA|TRBV6-6
TGTGCCAGCATCGAGAGGACAAACCAAGAGACCCAGTACTTC
CASIERTNQETQYF
>NA|TRBJ1-1|NA|TRBV10-3
TGTGCCATCAGTCCCACAGCGAACACTGAAGCTTTCTTT
CAISPTANTEAFF
>NA|TRBJ2-7|TRBD2|TRBV11-3
TGTGCCAGCAGCTTAGAGCCGGTCGGGGCTAGCGGTCAACAGTACTTC
CASSLEPVGASGQQYF
>NA|TRBJ1-2|TRBD1|TRBV4-2
TGTGCCAGCAGCCAAGACCGGGACAGGGGTAACTATGGCTACACCTTC
CASSQDRDRGNYGYTF
>NA|TRBJ2-7|TRBD2|TRBV9
TGTGCCAGCAGCGTCGGGACTAGCGGATCCTCGGAGCAGTACTTC
CASSVGTSGSSEQYF
>NA|TRBJ1-1|TRBD1|TRBV7-9
TGTGCCAGCCAGGACAGGGGGGTCCGGAACACTGAAGCTTTCTTT
CASQDRGVRNTEAFF
>NA|TRBJ1-6|TRBD1|TRBV9
TGTGCCAGCAGCGTCACAGGGGACGATTCACCCCTCCACTTT
CASSVTGDDSPLHF
>NA|TRBJ1-3|NA|TRBV4-3
TGCGCCAGCAGCCGACAGGTCTCCTCTGGAAACACCATATATTTT
CASSRQVSSGNTIYF
>NA|TRBJ2-7|TRBD1|TRBV4-1
TGCGCCAGCAGCCAAACAGGGGGCGGCGAGCAGTACTTC
CASSQTGGGEQYF
>NA|TRBJ2-5|NA|TRBV7-2
TGTGCCAGCAGCTTCGTTGGCGGGGAGGCCTACTTC
CASSFVGGEAYF
>NA|TRBJ2-1|NA|TRBV4-1
TGCGCCAGCAGCGAGGTCCCCTACAATGAGCAGTTCTTC
CASSEVPYNEQFF
>NA|TRBJ2-7|NA|TRBV9
TGTGCCAGCAGCGTCGACGGGTCCCTCTACGAGCAGTACTTC
CASSVDGSLYEQYF
>NA|TRBJ1-1|NA|TRBV7-3
TGTGCCAGCAGCTTCCGCAGAAACACTGAAGCTTTCTTT
CASSFRRNTEAFF
>NA|TRBJ2-7|NA|TRBV30
TGTGCCTGGAATCCGGGGGAGAGATACGAGCAGTACTTC
CAWNPGERYEQYF
>once|TRBJ2-6|TRBD2|TRBV18
TGTGCCAGCTCACGTCGCCAACTAGCGGGGGACTACTCTGGGGCCAACGTCCTGACTTTC
CASSRRQLAGDYSGANVLTF
>NA|TRBJ2-5|NA|TRBV6-1
TGTGCCAGCAGTGCGATGACTGTAGGTGAGCAGACCCAGTACTTC
CASSAMTVGEQTQYF
>NA|TRBJ1-2|TRBD1|TRBV6-6
TGTGCCAGCTCGACAGGGAACTATGGCTACACCTTC
CASSTGNYGYTF
>NA|TRBJ1-5|TRBD1|TRBV5-1
TGCGCCAGCAGCTTGGACAGTAAGGGACAGGGGGAACATCAGCCCCAGCATTTT
CASSLDSKGQGEHQPQHF
>NA|TRBJ1-5|TRBD1|TRBV19
TGTGCCAGTAGTCCGCGGACAGGGCACCAGCCCCAGCATTTT
CASSPRTGHQPQHF
>once|TRBJ1-2|NA|TRBV7-9
TGTGCCAGCAGCGAAGTAAGGAGAGGGAGGACGGACGGCTACACCTTC
CASSEVRRGRTDGYTF
>NA|TRBJ1-1|TRBD1|TRBV29-1
TGCAGCGTTCGGAGGGGGCGAACTGAAGCTTTCTTT
CSVRRGRTEAFF
>NA|TRBJ2-1|TRBD2|TRBV10-3
TGTGCCATCAGTGAGGAAAGACTAGCGGGAGTCCCTGAGCAGTTCTTC
CAISEERLAGVPEQFF
>few|TRBJ2-1|NA|TRBV7-6
TGTGCCAGCAGCGCTGATGATGCGGGGAATGAGCAGTTCTTC
CASSADDAGNEQFF
>NA|TRBJ2-7|NA|TRBV6-1
TGTGCCAGCAGTGACGCGGGTTACTACGAGCAGTACTTC
CASSDAGYYEQYF
>NA|TRBJ1-5|NA|TRBV5-1
TGCGCCAGCAGCCTGGGGGGCGGCAATCAGCCCCAGCATTTT
CASSLGGGNQPQHF
>NA|TRBJ1-6|NA|TRBV5-6
TGTGCCAGCAGCTTGGTGACAGCGAATTCACCCCTCCACTTT
CASSLVTANSPLHF
>NA|TRBJ2-3|TRBD2|TRBV7-9
TGTGCCAGCAGCTTGGAACTAGCGGCTAGCACAGATACGCAGTATTTT
CASSLELAASTDTQYF
>NA|TRBJ2-4|NA|TRBV30
TGTGCCTGGAGTGTAGGCGGGGTTCTAGCCAAAAACATTCAGTACTTC
CAWSVGGVLAKNIQYF
>NA|TRBJ2-7|TRBD2|TRBV5-4
TGTGCCAGCAGTTTTGGCGTAGCGGGAGTGTACGAGCAGTACTTC
CASSFGVAGVYEQYF
>NA|TRBJ2-1|TRBD2|TRBV4-2
TGTGCCAGCAGCCAAGATGGGACTAGCGGGTACAATGAGCAGTTCTTC
CASSQDGTSGYNEQFF
>NA|TRBJ1-3|TRBD1|TRBV6-1
TGTGCCAGCAGTACAGACAGGGGCTCTGGAAACACCATATATTTT
CASSTDRGSGNTIYF
>few|TRBJ1-1|TRBD1|TRBV4-3
TGCGCCAGCAGCCAAGAACACAGGGGACGCACTGAAGCTTTCTTT
CASSQEHRGRTEAFF
>once|TRBJ1-4|NA|TRBV2
TGTGCCAGCACCGTCTCACGGGGTGCTAATGAAAAACTGTTTTTT
CASTVSRGANEKLFF
>NA|TRBJ2-7|NA|TRBV28
TGTGCCAGCGGCCCCCCGTATGAGCAGTACTTC
CASGPPYEQYF
>few|TRBJ2-5|NA|TRBV6-5
TGTGCCAGCAGTACCGGCTTTGAGGAACAAGAGACCCAGTACTTC
CASSTGFEEQETQYF
>NA|TRBJ2-2|TRBD2|TRBV6-1
TGTGCCAGCAGTGAAGTTAGCGGGGGGGCTTACACCGGGGAGCTGTTTTTT
CASSEVSGGAYTGELFF
>NA|TRBJ2-6|NA|TRBV6-4
TGTGCCAGCAGTGACGGGGGGTCTGGGGCCAACGTCCTGACTTTC
CASSDGGSGANVLTF
>NA|TRBJ2-1|TRBD1|TRBV9
TGTGCCAGCAGCGTAGGCAGGGGGCGCGTCACTGAGCAGTTCTTC
CASSVGRGRVTEQFF
>NA|TRBJ1-2|NA|TRBV6-1
TGTGCCAGCAGTGAACCGGACAGAGTTAATAACTATGGCTACACCTTC
CASSEPDRVNNYGYTF
>NA|TRBJ2-7|TRBD1|TRBV25-1
TGTGCCAGCAGTGGATATCGACAGGGGACATCCTACGAGCAGTACTTC
CASSGYRQGTSYEQYF
>NA|TRBJ2-7|TRBD2|TRBV7-2
TGTGCCAGCAGCTTTGGCGGGAGTCACCCCTACGAGCAGTACTTC
CASSFGGSHPYEQYF
>NA|TRBJ2-1|NA|TRBV15
TGTGCCACCAGATCCGGTAGGGGGAACTACAATGAGCAGTTCTTC
CATRSGRGNYNEQFF
>NA|TRBJ2-3|TRBD2|TRBV13
TGTGCCAGCAGCTCGCCGGGACTAGCGGGGTGGACAGATACGCAGTATTTT
CASSSPGLAGWTDTQYF
>NA|TRBJ1-1|TRBD1|TRBV4-3
TGCGCCAGCAGCACACATTCCCTTGACAGGGAGAACACTGAAGCTTTCTTT
CASSTHSLDRENTEAFF
>NA|TRBJ1-1|TRBD1|TRBV6-1
TGTGCCAGCAGTGAAATAAGGGGTCCCGGGACAGCGTCCGCTTTCTTT
CASSEIRGPGTASAFF